This TCR beta chain was identified during a study of blood T cells in healthy people across ages. The wider study: Capture via template switching afforded approximately one barcoded beta molecule per two T cells. Study results and caveats: Measured against age, TCR beta diversity per million T cells decreased in a roughly linear manner. Relative to aged donors, long-lived donors carried more naive CD4+ cells and displayed higher diversity.

This clonotype was seen only a few times. The antigen remains unidentified. CDR3 length equals 17 residues. Germline CDR1 reads SGHAT; CDR2 reads FQNNGV. V dropped 5 bases and J dropped 3 bases, with 19 bases sitting between them. Through a sample-barcoded 5' primer and a J-beta primer mix, a second PCR was run for about 6 to 12 cycles. Each cDNA molecule was tagged by a template-switch adaptor that had 12 random nucleotides. Each CDR3 protein gets one entry after TCRdb re-called the 5' RACE reads with MiXCR. This sample carries roughly 1,500,000 distinct CDR3 sequences, about 35% of them seen once, and the ten largest clones take roughly 12%.

Sequencing used blood. The TCR comes from a woman younger than 45 in good health. The chain links TRBV11-2 to TRBJ1-4; possible D gene TRBD1, 6 bases. The CDR3 DNA sequence: TGTGCCAGCAGCAAGGGGGGAGCCGCCCTATCTAATGAAAAACTGTTTTTT. Encoded protein: CASSKGGAALSNEKLFF.